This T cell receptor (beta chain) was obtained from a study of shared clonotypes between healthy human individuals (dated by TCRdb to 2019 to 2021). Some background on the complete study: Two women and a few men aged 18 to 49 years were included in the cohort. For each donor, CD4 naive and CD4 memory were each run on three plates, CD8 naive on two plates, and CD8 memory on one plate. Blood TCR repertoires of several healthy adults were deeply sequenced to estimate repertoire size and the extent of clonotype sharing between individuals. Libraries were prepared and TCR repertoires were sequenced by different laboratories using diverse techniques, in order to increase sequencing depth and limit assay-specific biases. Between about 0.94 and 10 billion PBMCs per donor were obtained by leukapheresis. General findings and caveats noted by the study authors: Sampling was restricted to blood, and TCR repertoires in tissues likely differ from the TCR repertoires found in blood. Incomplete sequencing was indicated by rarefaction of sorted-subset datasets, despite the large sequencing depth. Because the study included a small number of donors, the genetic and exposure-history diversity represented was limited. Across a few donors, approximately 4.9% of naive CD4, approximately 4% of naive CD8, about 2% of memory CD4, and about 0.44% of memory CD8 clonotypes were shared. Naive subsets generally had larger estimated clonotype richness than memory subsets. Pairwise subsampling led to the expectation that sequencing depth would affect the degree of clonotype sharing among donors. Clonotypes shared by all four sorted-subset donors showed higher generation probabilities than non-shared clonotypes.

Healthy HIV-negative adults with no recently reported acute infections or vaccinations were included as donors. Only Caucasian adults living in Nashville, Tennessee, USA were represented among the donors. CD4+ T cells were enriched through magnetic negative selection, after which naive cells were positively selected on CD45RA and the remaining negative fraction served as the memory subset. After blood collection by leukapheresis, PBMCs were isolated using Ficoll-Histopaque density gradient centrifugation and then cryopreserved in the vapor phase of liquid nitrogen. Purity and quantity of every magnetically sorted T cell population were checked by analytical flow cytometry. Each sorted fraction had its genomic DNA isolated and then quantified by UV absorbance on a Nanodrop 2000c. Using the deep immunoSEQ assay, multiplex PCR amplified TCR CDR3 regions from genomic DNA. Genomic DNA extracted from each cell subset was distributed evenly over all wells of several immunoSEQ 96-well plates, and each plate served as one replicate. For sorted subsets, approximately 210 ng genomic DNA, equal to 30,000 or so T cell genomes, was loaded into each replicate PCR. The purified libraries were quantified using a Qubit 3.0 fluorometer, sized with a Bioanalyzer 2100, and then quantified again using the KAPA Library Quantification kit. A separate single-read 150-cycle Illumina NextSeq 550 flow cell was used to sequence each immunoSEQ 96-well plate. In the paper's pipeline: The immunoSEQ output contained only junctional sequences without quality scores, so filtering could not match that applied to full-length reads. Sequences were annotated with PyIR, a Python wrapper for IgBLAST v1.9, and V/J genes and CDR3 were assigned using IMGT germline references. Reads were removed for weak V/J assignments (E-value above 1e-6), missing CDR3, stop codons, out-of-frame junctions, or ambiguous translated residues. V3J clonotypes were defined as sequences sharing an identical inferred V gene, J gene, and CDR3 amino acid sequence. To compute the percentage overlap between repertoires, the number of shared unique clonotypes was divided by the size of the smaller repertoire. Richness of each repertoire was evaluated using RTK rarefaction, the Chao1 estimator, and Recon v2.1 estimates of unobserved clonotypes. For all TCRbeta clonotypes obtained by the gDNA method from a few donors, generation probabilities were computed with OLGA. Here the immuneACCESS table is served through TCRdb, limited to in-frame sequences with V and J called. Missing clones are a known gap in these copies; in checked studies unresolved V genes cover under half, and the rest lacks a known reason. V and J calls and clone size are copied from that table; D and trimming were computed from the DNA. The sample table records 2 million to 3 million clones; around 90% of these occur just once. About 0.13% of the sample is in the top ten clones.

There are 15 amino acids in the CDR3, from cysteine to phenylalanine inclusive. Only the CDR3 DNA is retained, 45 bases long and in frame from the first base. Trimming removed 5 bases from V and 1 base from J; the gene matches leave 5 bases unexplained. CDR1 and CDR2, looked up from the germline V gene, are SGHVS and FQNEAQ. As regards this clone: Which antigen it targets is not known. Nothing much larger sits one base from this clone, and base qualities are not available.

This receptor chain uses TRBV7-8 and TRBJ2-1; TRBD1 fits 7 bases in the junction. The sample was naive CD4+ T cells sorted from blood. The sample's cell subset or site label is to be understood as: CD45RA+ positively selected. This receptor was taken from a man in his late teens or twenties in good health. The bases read TGTGCCAGCAGCGCAAGACAGGGTTCCTACAATGAGCAGTTCTTC. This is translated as CASSARQGSYNEQFF.